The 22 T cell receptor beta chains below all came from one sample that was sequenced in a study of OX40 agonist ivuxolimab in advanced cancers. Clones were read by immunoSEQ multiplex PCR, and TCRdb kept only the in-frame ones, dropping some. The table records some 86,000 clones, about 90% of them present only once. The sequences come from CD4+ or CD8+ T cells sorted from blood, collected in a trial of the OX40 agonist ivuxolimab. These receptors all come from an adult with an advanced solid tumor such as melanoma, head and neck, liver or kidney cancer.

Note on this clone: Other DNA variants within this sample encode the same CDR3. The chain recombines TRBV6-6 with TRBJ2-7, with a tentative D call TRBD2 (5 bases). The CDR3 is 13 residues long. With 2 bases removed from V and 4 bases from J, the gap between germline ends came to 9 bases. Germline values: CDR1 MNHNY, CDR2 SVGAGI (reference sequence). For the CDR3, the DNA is TGTGCCAGCAGTTACCTCGGGGTGTACGAGCAGTACTTC. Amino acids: CASSYLGVYEQYF.

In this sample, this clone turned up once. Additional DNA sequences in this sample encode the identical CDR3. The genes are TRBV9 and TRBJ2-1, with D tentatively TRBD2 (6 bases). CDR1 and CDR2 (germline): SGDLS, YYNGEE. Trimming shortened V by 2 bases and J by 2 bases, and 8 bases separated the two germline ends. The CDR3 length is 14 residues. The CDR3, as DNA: TGTGCCAGCAGCGTTCGCGGGGCCTACAATGAGCAGTTCTTC. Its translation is CASSVRGAYNEQFF.

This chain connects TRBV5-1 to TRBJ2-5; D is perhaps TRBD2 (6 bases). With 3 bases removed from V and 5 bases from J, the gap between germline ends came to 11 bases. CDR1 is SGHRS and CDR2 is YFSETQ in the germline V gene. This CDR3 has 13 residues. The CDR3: CASSWGGDETQYF. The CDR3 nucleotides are TGCGCCAGCAGCTGGGGCGGGGATGAGACCCAGTACTTC. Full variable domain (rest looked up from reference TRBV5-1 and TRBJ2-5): KAGVTQTPRYLIKTRGQQVTLSCSPISGHRSVSWYQQTPGQGLQFLFEYFSETQRNKGNFPGRFSGRQFSNSRSEMNVSTLELGDSALYLCASSWGGDETQYFGPGTRLLVL.

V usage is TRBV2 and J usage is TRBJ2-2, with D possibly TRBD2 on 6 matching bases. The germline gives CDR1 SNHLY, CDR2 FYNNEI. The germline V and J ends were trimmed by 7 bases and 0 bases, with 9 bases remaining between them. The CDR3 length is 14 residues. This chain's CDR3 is CASMAGSNTGELFF. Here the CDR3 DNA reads TGTGCCAGCATGGCGGGGTCGAACACCGGGGAGCTGTTTTTT.

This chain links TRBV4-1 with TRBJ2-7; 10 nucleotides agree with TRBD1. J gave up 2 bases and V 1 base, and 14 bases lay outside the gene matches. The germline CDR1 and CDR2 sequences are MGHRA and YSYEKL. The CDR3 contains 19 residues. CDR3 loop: CASSQGPMVGTGATYEQYF. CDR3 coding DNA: TGCGCCAGCAGCCAAGGCCCTATGGTAGGGACAGGGGCCACCTACGAGCAGTACTTC.

The CDR3 nucleotides read TGTGCCAGCGGGGGCACAGATACGCAGTATTTT. The encoded protein is CASGGTDTQYF. V usage is TRBV6-5 and J usage is TRBJ2-3; D unresolved. The ends were cut back, 8 bases at V and 1 base at J, with 4 bases in the middle. This CDR3 is built from 11 residues. Per germline, CDR1 MNHEY and CDR2 SVGAGI.

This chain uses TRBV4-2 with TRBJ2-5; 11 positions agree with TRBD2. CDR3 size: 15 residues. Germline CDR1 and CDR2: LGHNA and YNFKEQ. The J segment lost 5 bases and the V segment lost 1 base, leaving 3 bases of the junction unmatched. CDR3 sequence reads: CASSQASSGRETQYF. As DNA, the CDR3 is TGTGCCAGCAGCCAAGCTTCTAGCGGGAGGGAGACCCAGTACTTC.

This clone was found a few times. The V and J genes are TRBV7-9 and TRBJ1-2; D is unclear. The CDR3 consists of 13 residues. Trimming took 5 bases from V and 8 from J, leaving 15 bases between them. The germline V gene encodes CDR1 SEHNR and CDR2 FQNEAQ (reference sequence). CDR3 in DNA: TGTGCCAGCAGCACCCGACCAAACGAGGGCTACACCTTC. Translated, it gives CASSTRPNEGYTF.

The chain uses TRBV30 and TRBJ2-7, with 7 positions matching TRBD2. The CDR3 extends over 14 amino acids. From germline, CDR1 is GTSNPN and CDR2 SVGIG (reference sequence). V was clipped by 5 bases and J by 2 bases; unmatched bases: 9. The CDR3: CAWGLGAGAYEQYF. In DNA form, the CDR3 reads TGTGCCTGGGGTCTAGGGGCGGGAGCCTACGAGCAGTACTTC.

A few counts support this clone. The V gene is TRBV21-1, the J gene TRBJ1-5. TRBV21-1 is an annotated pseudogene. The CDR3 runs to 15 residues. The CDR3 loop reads CASSKECRSNQPQHF. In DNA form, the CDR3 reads TGTGCCAGCAGCAAAGAGTGTCGTAGCAATCAGCCCCAGCATTTT.

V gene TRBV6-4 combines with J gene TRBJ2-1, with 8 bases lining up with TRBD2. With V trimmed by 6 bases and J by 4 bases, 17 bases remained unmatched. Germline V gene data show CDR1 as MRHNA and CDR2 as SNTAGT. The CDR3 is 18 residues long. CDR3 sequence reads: CASSPRLISGNEYNEQFF. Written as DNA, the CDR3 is TGTGCCAGCAGCCCCCGTTTGATTAGCGGGAACGAGTACAATGAGCAGTTCTTC.

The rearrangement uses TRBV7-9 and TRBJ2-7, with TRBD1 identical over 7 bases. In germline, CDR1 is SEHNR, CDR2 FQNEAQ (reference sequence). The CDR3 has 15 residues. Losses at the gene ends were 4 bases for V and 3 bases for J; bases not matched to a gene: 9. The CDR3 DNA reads TGTGCCAGCAGCTCAGGGTGGACAGGCGTCTACGAGCAGTACTTC. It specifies CASSSGWTGVYEQYF.

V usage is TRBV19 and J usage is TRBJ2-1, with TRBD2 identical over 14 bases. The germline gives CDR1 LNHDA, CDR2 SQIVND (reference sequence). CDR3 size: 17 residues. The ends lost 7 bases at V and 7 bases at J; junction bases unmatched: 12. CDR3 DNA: TGTGCCAGTAAGACCGGGACTAGCGGGAGTCTCGTTAATGAGCAGTTCTTC. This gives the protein CASKTGTSGSLVNEQFF.

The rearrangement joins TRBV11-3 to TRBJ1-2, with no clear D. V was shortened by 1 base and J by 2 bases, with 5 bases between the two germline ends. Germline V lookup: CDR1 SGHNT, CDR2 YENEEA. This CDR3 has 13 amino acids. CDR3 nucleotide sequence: TGTGCCAGCAGCTTAGGGTGGAACTATGGCTACACCTTC. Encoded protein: CASSLGWNYGYTF.

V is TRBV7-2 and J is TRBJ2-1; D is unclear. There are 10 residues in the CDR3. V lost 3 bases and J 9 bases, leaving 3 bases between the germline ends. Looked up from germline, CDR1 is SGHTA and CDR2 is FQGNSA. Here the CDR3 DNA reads TGTGCCAGCAGCTTTCGTGAGCAGTTCTTC. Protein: CASSFREQFF.

CDR3 residues: CASTLSGLDYEQYF. In nucleotides, the CDR3 is TGTGCCAGCACCCTATCAGGATTAGACTACGAGCAGTACTTC. V and J are TRBV27 and TRBJ2-7, with D unclear. CDR1 and CDR2 from the germline V gene are MNHEY and SMNVEV (reference sequence). This CDR3 has 14 residues. The V end lost 7 bases, the J end lost 3 bases, and 16 bases lay between the germline ends.

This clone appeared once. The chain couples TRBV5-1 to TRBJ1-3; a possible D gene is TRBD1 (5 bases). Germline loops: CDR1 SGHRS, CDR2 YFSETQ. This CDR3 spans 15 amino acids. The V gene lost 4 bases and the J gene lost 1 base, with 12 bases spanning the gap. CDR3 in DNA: TGCGCCAGCAGCAGGGACTCTTTTTCTGGAAACACCATATATTTT. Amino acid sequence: CASSRDSFSGNTIYF.

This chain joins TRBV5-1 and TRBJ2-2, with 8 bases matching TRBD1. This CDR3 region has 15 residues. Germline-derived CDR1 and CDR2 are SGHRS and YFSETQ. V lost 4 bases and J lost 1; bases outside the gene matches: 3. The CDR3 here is CASSAGTGNTGELFF. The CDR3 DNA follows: TGCGCCAGCAGCGCCGGGACAGGGAACACCGGGGAGCTGTTTTTT.

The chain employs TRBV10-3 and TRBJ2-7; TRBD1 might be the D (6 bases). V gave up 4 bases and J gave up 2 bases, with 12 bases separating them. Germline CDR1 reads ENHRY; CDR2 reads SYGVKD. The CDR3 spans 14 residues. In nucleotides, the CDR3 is TGTGCCATCAGTGCCGACAGGTTTACCTACGAGCAGTACTTC. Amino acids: CAISADRFTYEQYF.

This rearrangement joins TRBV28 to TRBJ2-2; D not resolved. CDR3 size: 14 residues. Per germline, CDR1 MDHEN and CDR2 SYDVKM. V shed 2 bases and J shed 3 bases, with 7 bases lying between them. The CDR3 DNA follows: TGTGCCAGCAGTTTAGGGCTGGACACCGGGGAGCTGTTTTTT. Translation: CASSLGLDTGELFF.

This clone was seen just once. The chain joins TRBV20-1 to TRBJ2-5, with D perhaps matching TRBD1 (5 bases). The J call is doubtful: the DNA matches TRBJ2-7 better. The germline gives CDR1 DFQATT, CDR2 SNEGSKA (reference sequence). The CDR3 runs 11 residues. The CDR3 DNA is TGCAGTGCTACTCAGGGTCACGAGCAGTACTTC. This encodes CSATQGHEQYF.

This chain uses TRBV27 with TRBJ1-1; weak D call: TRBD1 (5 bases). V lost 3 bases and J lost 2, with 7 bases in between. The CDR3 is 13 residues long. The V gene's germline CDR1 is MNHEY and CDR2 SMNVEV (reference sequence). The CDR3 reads CASSFDRNTEAFF. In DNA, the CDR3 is TGTGCCAGCAGTTTTGACAGAAACACTGAAGCTTTCTTT.